Below, 26 T cell receptor beta chains from the same sample are listed, as sequenced in a study of human T cells and chemical hapten exposure. This sample's time point: patch test 2, 6 weeks after DPC sensitization. Treatment here: therapeutic diphenylcyclopropenone sensitization with weekly scalp DPC. A single record per CDR3 protein comes from TCRdb applying MiXCR to the RACE reads. The profile shows about 100,000 distinct CDR3 sequences, approximately 10% of them singletons. This specimen consisted of whole blood, obtained in connection with sensitization to the hapten diphenylcyclopropenone (DPC). Every receptor here comes from a woman between 40 and 55 years old with alopecia areata. Some clones in this sample may be carry-over from other donors' samples.

This rearrangement joins TRBV18 to TRBJ1-2; possibly TRBD1 for D (5 bases). Germline CDR1 and CDR2: KGHSH and LQKENI. The CDR3 length is 18 residues. V was pared by 6 bases and J by 3 bases, with 26 bases between. CDR3 nucleotides: TGTGCCAGCTCTTCATCAATCCCCGGGACCGGAACAGACTATGGCTACACCTTC. Residues: CASSSSIPGTGTDYGYTF.

The table lists this clonotype with many counts. The chain joins TRBV12-3 or TRBV12-4 to TRBJ1-5; 8 nucleotides match TRBD1. The CDR3 spans 14 residues. The trim removed 5 bases at V and 5 bases at J, leaving 5 bases unmatched. The CDR3 coding sequence is TGTGCCAGCAGTACCGGGACAGGACATCAGCCCCAGCATTTT. Translation gives CASSTGTGHQPQHF.

On this clonotype itself: This may be a read error: a much more frequent sequence differs by one nucleotide. The CDR3, as DNA: TGTGCCAGCACCGACAGGGCCCGAATGAACTCTGAAGCTTTCTTT. Translating it yields CASTDRARMNSEAFF. The J gene is TRBJ1-1, the V gene TRBV7-2; 7 nucleotides line up with TRBD1. This CDR3 is 15 amino acids long. Germline loops: CDR1 SGHTA, CDR2 FQGNSA. Full variable domain (rest looked up from reference TRBV7-2 and TRBJ1-1): GAGVSQSPSNKVTEKGKDVELRCDPISGHTALYWYRQSLGQGLEFLIYFQGNSAPDKSGLPSDRFSAERTGGSVSTLTIQRTQQEDSAVYLCASTDRARMNSEAFFGQGTRLTVV.

V usage is TRBV29-1 and J usage is TRBJ2-1; no clear D. Germline CDR1 and CDR2: SQVTM and ANQGSEA. The CDR3 sequence is 12 residues long. CDR3 DNA sequence: TGCAGTAGTTCTAGCTCCTACAATGAGCAGTTCTTC. Protein: CSSSSSYNEQFF.

This clonotype was picked up many times. At one end, the junction sequence differs from germline, possibly due to a read error. The CDR3 DNA sequence: TGTGCCAGCAGTTTAATAAAGTTACTCTCCGACAATGAGCAGTTCTTC. Its translation is CASSLIKLLSDNEQFF. The rearrangement links TRBV12-3 or TRBV12-4 to TRBJ2-1; D is unclear. There are 16 residues in the CDR3.

This chain joins TRBV12-3 or TRBV12-4 and TRBJ1-6; 7 bases line up with TRBD1. CDR3 length equals 15 residues. The trim removed 5 bases at V and 4 bases at J, leaving 5 bases unmatched. The CDR3 protein is CASSPGTVYNSPLHF. CDR3 in DNA: TGTGCCAGCAGTCCTGGGACAGTTTATAATTCACCCCTCCACTTT.

The chain uses TRBV5-5 and TRBJ1-1; 10 nucleotides match TRBD1. Germline CDR1 SGHKS, CDR2 YYEKEE (reference sequence). Germline trimming cut 3 bases from V and 2 bases from J; bases unmatched to any gene: 7. The CDR3 has 16 residues. The CDR3 loop reads CASSSPDRGGNTEAFF. DNA for the CDR3: TGTGCCAGCAGCTCACCGGACAGGGGGGGCAACACTGAAGCTTTCTTT.

Only a few counts were recorded for this clonotype. The chain joins TRBV6-2 or TRBV6-3 to TRBJ2-1; no clear D gene. The germline V gene encodes CDR1 MNHEY and CDR2 SVGEGT. V gave up 6 bases and J gave up 0 bases, with 9 bases separating them. The length of the CDR3 is 14 residues. Here the CDR3 reads CASSLESSYNEQFF. CDR3 in DNA: TGTGCCAGCAGCCTTGAGAGCTCCTACAATGAGCAGTTCTTC.

The chain carries TRBV20-1 and TRBJ2-1; D is unclear. CDR1 is DFQATT and CDR2 is SNEGSKA in the germline V gene (reference sequence). V was shortened by 0 bases and J by 0 bases, with 6 bases between the two germline ends. The CDR3 length is 14 residues. CDR3 coding DNA: TGCAGTGCTAGAGAGACGAGCTCCTACAATGAGCAGTTCTTC. Protein: CSARETSSYNEQFF.

This clonotype was picked up many times. The chain employs TRBV20-1 and TRBJ2-3; D not resolved. Germline assignment: CDR1 DFQATT and CDR2 SNEGSKA (reference sequence). The length of the CDR3 is 11 residues. Trimming cost V 6 bases and J 8 bases, with 12 bases left between them. CDR3 sequence (DNA): TGCAGTGCACCCCAGAGTGGTACGCAGTATTTT. Residues: CSAPQSGTQYF.

In this sample, this clonotype turned up many times. CDR3 DNA: TGTGCCAGCAGCCCGAGATCGGGGTTCAACACTGAAGCTTTCTTT. This encodes CASSPRSGFNTEAFF. The chain is built from TRBV12-3 or TRBV12-4 and TRBJ1-1, with D hard to call. Trimming took off 6 bases at V and 2 bases at J, with 16 bases between the two ends. The CDR3 contains 15 residues.

A single count supports this clonotype. This CDR3 is CASSLDLESYEQYF. CDR3 nucleotide sequence: TGTGCCAGCAGCTTGGATCTGGAATCCTACGAGCAGTACTTC. The rearrangement uses TRBV5-6 and TRBJ2-7; no clear D gene. V lost 0 bases and J lost 1, with 8 bases in between. The CDR3 sequence is 14 residues long. Germline V gene data show CDR1 as SGHDT and CDR2 as YYEEEE.

The V and J genes are TRBV29-1 and TRBJ1-2, with 7 bases fitting TRBD1. Germline values: CDR1 SQVTM, CDR2 ANQGSEA. Losses at the gene ends were 6 bases for V and 7 bases for J; bases not matched to a gene: 8. The CDR3 consists of 12 residues. CDR3 sequence (DNA): TGCAGCGTGGGGGAGGGGGCGGCTGGCTACACCTTC. The encoded protein is CSVGEGAAGYTF.

The V gene is TRBV9, the J gene TRBJ2-4; no reliable D call. The CDR3 runs 14 residues. In germline, CDR1 is SGDLS, CDR2 YYNGEE. V was trimmed by 0 bases and J by 2 bases, leaving 6 bases between them. The CDR3 sequence: CASSVGVTKNIQYF. In nucleotides, the CDR3 is TGTGCCAGCAGCGTAGGGGTCACCAAAAACATTCAGTACTTC.

V and J are TRBV19 and TRBJ2-1; 9 positions match TRBD2. The V gene's germline CDR1 is LNHDA and CDR2 SQIVND (reference sequence). V lost 4 bases, J lost 7 bases, and 5 bases stayed unmatched. This CDR3 has 14 residues. The CDR3 DNA reads as TGTGCCAGTAGTAGCGGGAGGGCTTTTAATGAGCAGTTCTTC. Translation: CASSSGRAFNEQFF.

This clonotype was observed a few times. The V and J genes are TRBV7-9 and TRBJ2-1; maybe TRBD2 (6 bases). The CDR3 loop spans 14 amino acids. V shed 3 bases and J shed 1 base, with 7 bases lying between them. Germline CDR1 is SEHNR and CDR2 is FQNEAQ (reference sequence). The CDR3 DNA sequence: TGTGCCAGCAGCTTGGAGGGGTCCTACAATGAGCAGTTCTTC. Translated: CASSLEGSYNEQFF.

This clonotype was seen ten or more times. The V and J genes are TRBV20-1 and TRBJ2-4, with a possible D match to TRBD2 (6 bases). The CDR3 spans 15 residues. CDR1 is DFQATT and CDR2 is SNEGSKA in the germline V gene (reference sequence). Between the trimmed V and J ends, which lost 0 bases and 6 bases, there was a span of 15 bases. As DNA, the CDR3 is TGCAGTGCTAGAGACCCGACTAGGTTTGGAAACATTCAGTACTTC. This codes for CSARDPTRFGNIQYF.

V usage is TRBV6-5 and J usage is TRBJ1-5; 7 bases map to TRBD1. The CDR3 runs 15 residues. Germline values: CDR1 MNHEY, CDR2 SVGAGI. Germline trimming cut 6 bases from V and 3 bases from J; bases unmatched to any gene: 8. Written as DNA, the CDR3 is TGTGCCAGCAGCTCCACAGGGGCCATCAATCAGCCCCAGCATTTT. It encodes CASSSTGAINQPQHF.

The J gene is TRBJ1-2, the V gene TRBV29-1; D is undetermined. The CDR3 is 12 residues long. Germline CDR1 SQVTM, CDR2 ANQGSEA. Trimming removed 4 bases from V and 10 bases from J, with 16 bases in between. CDR3 in DNA: TGCAGCGTTGGGGGAGGATCGGGAGACTACACCTTC. Translating gives CSVGGGSGDYTF.

The sample holds a few counts of this clonotype. The chain employs TRBV19 and TRBJ2-1; 11 bases agree with TRBD1. The CDR3 is made up of 15 amino acids. Germline V lookup: CDR1 LNHDA, CDR2 SQIVND (reference sequence). The J segment lost 9 bases and the V segment lost 8 bases, leaving 12 bases of the junction unmatched. The CDR3 region is CASGLGQGAWSEQFF. The CDR3 DNA reads as TGTGCCAGTGGACTTGGACAGGGGGCTTGGAGTGAGCAGTTCTTC.

This clonotype has a handful of counts. This chain links TRBV30 with TRBJ2-1; 10 nucleotides agree with TRBD2. The CDR3 loop spans 11 amino acids. V shed 5 bases and J 8 bases; nucleotides not matched to a gene: 0. Germline V CDR1 and CDR2: GTSNPN, SVGIG (reference sequence). The CDR3 spells CAWGLADEQFF. The CDR3 bases are TGTGCCTGGGGACTAGCGGATGAGCAGTTCTTC.

The gene calls are TRBV10-1 and TRBJ2-7; TRBD1 matches 7 bases. Germline-derived CDR1 and CDR2 are WNHNN and SYGVQD (reference sequence). This CDR3 comprises 15 residues. Trimming cost V 6 bases and J 2 bases; bases outside gene matches: 10. Here the CDR3 DNA reads TGCGCCAGCAGCTGGGACAGTAATAAAACCTACGAGCAGTACTTC. It encodes CASSWDSNKTYEQYF.

This clonotype was recorded at least ten times. The chain has TRBV28 and TRBJ2-1; TRBD1 is a possible D gene (6 bases). Trimming removed 5 bases at V and 7 bases at J, with 18 bases between. The CDR3 runs to 15 residues. In germline, CDR1 is MDHEN, CDR2 SYDVKM. CDR3 sequence reads: CASSPQVQGRNEQFF. The CDR3 DNA sequence: TGTGCCAGCAGTCCCCAGGTCCAGGGGAGAAATGAGCAGTTCTTC.

There are many counts of this clonotype. This chain joins TRBV3-1 and TRBJ1-6; D may be TRBD1 (5 bases). V lost 3 bases, J lost 7 bases, and 13 bases lay in between. The CDR3 is made up of 15 amino acids. Germline CDR1 reads LGHDT; CDR2 reads YNNKEL (reference sequence). CDR3 region: CASSHDSGYNSPLHF. The CDR3 DNA reads TGTGCCAGCAGCCACGACAGCGGGTACAATTCACCCCTCCACTTT.

J is TRBJ2-2 and V is TRBV6-2 or TRBV6-3, with unresolved D. From germline, CDR1 is MNHEY and CDR2 SVGEGT. The CDR3 runs 16 residues. The V and J ends lost 6 bases and 2 bases respectively, with 16 bases between them. CDR3: CASSERSTGNTGELFF. The CDR3 nucleotides read TGTGCCAGCAGCGAGAGGTCAACGGGTAACACCGGGGAGCTGTTTTTT.

This clonotype was seen ten or more times. This chain connects TRBV20-1 to TRBJ2-3, with a tentative D call TRBD1 (6 bases). Germline V CDR1 and CDR2: DFQATT, SNEGSKA (reference sequence). V was trimmed by 6 bases and J by 0 bases, leaving 10 bases between them. This CDR3 has 13 residues. CDR3 in amino acids: CSARTASTDTQYF. Written as DNA, the CDR3 is TGCAGTGCGCGGACAGCGAGCACAGATACGCAGTATTTT.